This T cell receptor (beta chain) originates from a study of CD8+ T cells in alopecia areata. Across the study: Those patients who were treated received oral tofacitinib, which was given at 5 to 10 mg twice daily for moderate-to-severe alopecia areata.

Treatment given: oral pan-JAK inhibitor, 5-10 mg twice daily. Sequencing templates came from extracted RNA that was reverse transcribed into cDNA. The assay was immunoSEQ multiplex PCR, and TCRdb's table has in-frame clones only and misses some. The table has about 39,000 clones, about 71% seen once. Trimming removed 7 bases at V and 4 bases at J, with 17 bases between. The CDR3 contains 14 residues. Germline V gives CDR1 SQVTM, CDR2 ANQGSEA. The chain couples TRBV29-1 to TRBJ2-1; perhaps D is TRBD1 or TRBD2 (5 bases each). The origin of this receptor is a human donor with alopecia areata. The sequenced sample was CD8+ T cells sorted from blood, obtained at week 4, from a patient treated with tofacitinib. The DNA for the CDR3 is TGCAGCGCCCAGAACGGGACGGCGTACAATGAGCAGTTCTTC. Encoded protein: CSAQNGTAYNEQFF.